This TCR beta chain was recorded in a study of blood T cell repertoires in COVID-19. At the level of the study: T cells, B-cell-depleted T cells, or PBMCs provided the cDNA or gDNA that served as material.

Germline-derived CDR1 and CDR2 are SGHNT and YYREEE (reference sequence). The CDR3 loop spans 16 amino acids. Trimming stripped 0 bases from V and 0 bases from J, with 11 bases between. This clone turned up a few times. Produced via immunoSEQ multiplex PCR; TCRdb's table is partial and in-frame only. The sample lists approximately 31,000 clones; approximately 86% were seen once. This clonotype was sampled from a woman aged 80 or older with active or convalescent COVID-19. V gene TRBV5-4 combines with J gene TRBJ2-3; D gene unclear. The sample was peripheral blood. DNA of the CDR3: TGTGCCAGCAGCTTGGGGGCAGCCACTAGCACAGATACGCAGTATTTT. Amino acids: CASSLGAATSTDTQYF. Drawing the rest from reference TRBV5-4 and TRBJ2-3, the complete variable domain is ETGVTQSPTHLIKTRGQQVTLRCSSQSGHNTVSWYQQALGQGPQFIFQYYREEENGRGNFPPRFSGLQFPNYSSELNVNALELDDSALYLCASSLGAATSTDTQYFGPGTRLTVL.